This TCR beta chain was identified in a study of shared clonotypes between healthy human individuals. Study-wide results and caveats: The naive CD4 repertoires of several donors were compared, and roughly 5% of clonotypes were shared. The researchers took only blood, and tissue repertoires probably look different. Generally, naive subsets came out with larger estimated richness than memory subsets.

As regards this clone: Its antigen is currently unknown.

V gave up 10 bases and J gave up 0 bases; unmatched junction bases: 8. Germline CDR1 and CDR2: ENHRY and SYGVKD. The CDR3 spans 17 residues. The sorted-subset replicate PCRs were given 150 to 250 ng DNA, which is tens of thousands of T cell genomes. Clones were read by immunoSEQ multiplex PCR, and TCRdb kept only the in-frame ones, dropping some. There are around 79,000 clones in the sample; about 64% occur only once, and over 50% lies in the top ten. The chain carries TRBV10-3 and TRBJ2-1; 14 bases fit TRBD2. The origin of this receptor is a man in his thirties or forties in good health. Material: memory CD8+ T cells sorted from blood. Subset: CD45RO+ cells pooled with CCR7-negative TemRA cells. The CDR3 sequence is CASWTSGRPSSYNEQFF. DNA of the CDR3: TGTGCCAGCTGGACTAGCGGGAGGCCGAGCTCCTACAATGAGCAGTTCTTC.